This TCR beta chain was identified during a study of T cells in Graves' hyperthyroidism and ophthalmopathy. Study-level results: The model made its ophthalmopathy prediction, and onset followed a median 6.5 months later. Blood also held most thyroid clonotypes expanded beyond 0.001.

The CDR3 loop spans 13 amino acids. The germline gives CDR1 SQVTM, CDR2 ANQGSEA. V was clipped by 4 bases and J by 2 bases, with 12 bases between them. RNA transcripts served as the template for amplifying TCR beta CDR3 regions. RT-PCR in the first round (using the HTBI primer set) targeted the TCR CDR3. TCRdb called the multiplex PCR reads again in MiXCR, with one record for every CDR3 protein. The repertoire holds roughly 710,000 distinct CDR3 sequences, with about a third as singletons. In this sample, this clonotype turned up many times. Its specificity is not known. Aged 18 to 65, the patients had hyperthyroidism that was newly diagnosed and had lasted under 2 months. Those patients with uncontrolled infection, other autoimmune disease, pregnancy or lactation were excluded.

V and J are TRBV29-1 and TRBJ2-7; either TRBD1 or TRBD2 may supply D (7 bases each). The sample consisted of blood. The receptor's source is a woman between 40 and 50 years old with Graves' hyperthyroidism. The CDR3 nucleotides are TGCAGCGTTGGACAGGGAGGGGCCTACGAGCAGTACTTC. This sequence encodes CSVGQGGAYEQYF.